This T cell receptor beta chain emerged from a study of blood T cell repertoires in COVID-19 (TCRdb year 2020). At the level of the whole study: The collaborator samples originated in the United States, Italy and Spain and spanned the acute and convalescent phases of COVID-19. Sample metadata almost always included a de-identified subject ID, COVID-19 status, age in years and sex. Where available, HLA class I and class II types were obtained from metadata supplied by the sample provider rather than from assay-based typing. The samples were drawn from two sources: the first 160 participants of the ongoing ImmuneRACE study, and over 1,000 subjects contributed by 6 global collaborators. Deeply sampled blood TCRbeta repertoires from subjects exposed to, actively infected with, or recovered from COVID-19 were included in the dataset. The prospective study material was composed of cDNA or gDNA derived from T cells, B-cell-depleted T cells, or PBMCs. The repertoires were released in a freely available public database meant as a resource for research on the immune response to SARS-CoV-2.

As for this clone: The target of this receptor is not known. Base qualities are missing; no much larger clone stands one base away.

Each collaborating institution followed its own protocols to collect whole blood in K2EDTA tubes. For TCRbeta analysis, collaborators shipped samples in one of three forms: frozen whole blood, isolated PBMCs, or DNA extracted from either of those sample types. The immunoSEQ Assay, a bias-controlled multiplex PCR, was used to amplify TCRbeta CDR3 regions from genomic DNA. As for the authors' bioinformatics: The number of nucleated cells in each sample was estimated from the amplification of reference gene primers within the assay. To quantify the absolute abundance of each unique TCRbeta CDR3 rearrangement, sequence reads were collapsed and filtered. For each sample, productive Simpson clonality was calculated as the square root of Simpson's diversity index across productive rearrangements. The immuneACCESS repertoire file appears here via TCRdb, limited to in-frame rearrangements. These files lack a portion of the clones; in checked studies, under half of the deficit traces to unresolved V genes, and the cause of the others is not known. The V and J calls and clone size come from that table; D and trimming were worked out from the DNA. The sample records about 280,000 clones, 65% to 90% of which are singletons. Approximately 5.1% of the sample is taken by the ten largest.

The CDR3 numbers 18 residues from cysteine through phenylalanine. Only CDR3 DNA remains: 54 bases, in frame from the first base. The germline V and J ends show losses of 4 bases and 4 bases respectively, and no gene match explains 13 bases of the junction. The germline V gene supplies CDR1 SGHDT and CDR2 YYEEEE. Study-level results and caveats: The amount of clinical and demographic metadata varied by source and participant and was provided uncurated.

In this chain, TRBV5-6 is recombined with TRBJ2-7, with TRBD2 identical over 14 junction bases. The sequence was obtained from a man in his forties or fifties with active or convalescent COVID-19. Sequencing was carried out using peripheral blood. The CDR3 region has the sequence CASSSRLAGGPRPYEQYF. The sequence in DNA is TGTGCCAGCAGCAGTAGACTAGCGGGAGGGCCGAGGCCTTACGAGCAGTACTTC.